This TCR beta chain came from a study of monozygotic twins with inflammatory bowel disease. Concerning this clonotype: What it recognizes is unknown.

Whole-study results and caveats: Different T cell subtypes could not be distinguished. Reduced clonotype sharing with other individuals was observed in IBD patients relative to healthy twins, especially with disease activity.

This CDR3 region has 15 residues. Germline V gives CDR1 LGHDT, CDR2 YNNKEL (reference sequence). Eight separate reactions for every sample produced the cDNA. Nested PCRs (16 and 9 cycles, two total) were applied to TCRalpha and TCRbeta cDNA. TCRdb reprocessed the 5' RACE reads, keeping one entry per CDR3 protein, no DNA. The sample holds 150,000 to 200,000 distinct CDR3 sequences. The rearrangement uses TRBV3-1 and TRBJ2-2. This TCR came from a human donor with ulcerative colitis or Crohn's disease, or a healthy co-twin of an affected twin (not recorded which). The material sequenced was blood. The CDR3: CASSQVPDETGELFF. The variable domain in full, with the rest retrieved from reference TRBV3-1 and TRBJ2-2, is DTAVSQTPKYLVTQMGNDKSIKCEQNLGHDTMYWYKQDSKKFLKIMFSYNNKELIINETVPNRFSPKSPDKAHLNLHINSLELGDSAVYFCASSQVPDETGELFFGEGSRLTVL.